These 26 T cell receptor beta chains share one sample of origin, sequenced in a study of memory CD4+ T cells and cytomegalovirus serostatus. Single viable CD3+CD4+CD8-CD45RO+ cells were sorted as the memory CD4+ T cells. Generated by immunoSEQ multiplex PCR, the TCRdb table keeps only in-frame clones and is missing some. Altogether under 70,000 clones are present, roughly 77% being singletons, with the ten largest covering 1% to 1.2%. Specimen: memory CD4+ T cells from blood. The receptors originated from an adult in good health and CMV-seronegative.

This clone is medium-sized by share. CDR3 DNA sequence: TGTGCCAGCAGCCACAACAGGGGAGAGCAGTTCTTC. Residues: CASSHNRGEQFF. The chain joins TRBV11-2 to TRBJ2-1, with 7 bases lining up with TRBD1. V lost 5 bases to trimming and J lost 10 bases; unmatched junction nucleotides: 5. This CDR3 has 12 residues. Per germline, CDR1 SGHAT and CDR2 FQNNGV. The full variable domain, completed using reference TRBV11-2 and TRBJ2-1, is EAGVAQSPRYKIIEKRQSVAFWCNPISGHATLYWYQQILGQGPKLLIQFQNNGVVDDSQLPKDRFSAERLKGVDSTLKIQPAKLEDSAVYLCASSHNRGEQFFGPGTRLTVL.

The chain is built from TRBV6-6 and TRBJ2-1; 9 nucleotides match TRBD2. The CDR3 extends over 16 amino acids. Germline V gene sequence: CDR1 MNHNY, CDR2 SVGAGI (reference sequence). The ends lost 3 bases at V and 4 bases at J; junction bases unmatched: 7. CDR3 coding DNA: TGTGCCAGCAGTTATTCTAGCGGGGAAATTTACAATGAGCAGTTCTTC. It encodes CASSYSSGEIYNEQFF.

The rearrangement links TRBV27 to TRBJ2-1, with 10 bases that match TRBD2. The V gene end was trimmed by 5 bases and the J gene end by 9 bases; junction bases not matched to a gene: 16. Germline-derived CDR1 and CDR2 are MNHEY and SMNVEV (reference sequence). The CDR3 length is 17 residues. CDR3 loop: CASSPDLAGGPKVEQFF. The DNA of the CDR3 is TGTGCCAGCAGTCCCGATTTAGCGGGAGGCCCCAAGGTTGAGCAGTTCTTC.

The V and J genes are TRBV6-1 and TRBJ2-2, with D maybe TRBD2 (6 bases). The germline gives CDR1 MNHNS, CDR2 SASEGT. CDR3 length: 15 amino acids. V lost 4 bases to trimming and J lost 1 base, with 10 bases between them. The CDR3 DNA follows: TGTGCCAGCAGTGCGGGACTGCTGAACACCGGGGAGCTGTTTTTT. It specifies CASSAGLLNTGELFF.

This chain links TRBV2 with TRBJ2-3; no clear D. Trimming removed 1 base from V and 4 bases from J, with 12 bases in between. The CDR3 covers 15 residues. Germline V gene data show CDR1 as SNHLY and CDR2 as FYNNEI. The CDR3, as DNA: TGTGCCAGCAGTGAAGACGTTCGGACGCCAGATACGCAGTATTTT. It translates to CASSEDVRTPDTQYF.

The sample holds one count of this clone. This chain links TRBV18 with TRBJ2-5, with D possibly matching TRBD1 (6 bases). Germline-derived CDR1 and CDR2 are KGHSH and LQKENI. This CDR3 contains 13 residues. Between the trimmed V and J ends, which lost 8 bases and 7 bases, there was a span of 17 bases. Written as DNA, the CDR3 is TGTGCCAGCGCCCGGGACACCCTCCGGACCCAGTACTTC. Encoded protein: CASARDTLRTQYF. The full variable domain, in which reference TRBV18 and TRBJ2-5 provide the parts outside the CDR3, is NAGVMQNPRHLVRRRGQEARLRCSPMKGHSHVYWYRQLPEEGLKFMVYLQKENIIDESGMPKERFSAEFPKEGPSILRIQQVVRGDSAAYFCASARDTLRTQYFGPGTRLLVL.

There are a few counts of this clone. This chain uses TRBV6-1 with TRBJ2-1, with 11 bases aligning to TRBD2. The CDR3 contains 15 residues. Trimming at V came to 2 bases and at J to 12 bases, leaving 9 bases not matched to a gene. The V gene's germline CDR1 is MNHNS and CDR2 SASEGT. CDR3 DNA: TGTGCCAGCAGTGAAAGTAGCGGGAGGGCCGTTGGGCAGTTCTTC. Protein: CASSESSGRAVGQFF.

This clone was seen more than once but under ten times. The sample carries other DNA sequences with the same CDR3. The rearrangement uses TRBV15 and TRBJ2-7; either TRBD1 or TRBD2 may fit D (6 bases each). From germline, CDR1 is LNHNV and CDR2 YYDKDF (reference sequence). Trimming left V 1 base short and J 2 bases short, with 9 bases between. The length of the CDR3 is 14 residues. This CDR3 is CATSRARGAYEQYF. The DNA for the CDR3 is TGTGCCACCAGCAGAGCGAGGGGGGCCTACGAGCAGTACTTC.

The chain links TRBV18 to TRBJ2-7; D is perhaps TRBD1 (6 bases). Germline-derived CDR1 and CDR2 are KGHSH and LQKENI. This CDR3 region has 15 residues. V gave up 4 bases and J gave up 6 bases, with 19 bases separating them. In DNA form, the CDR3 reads TGTGCCAGCTCACTTATAAACAGGGCTCCCCTCGAGCAGTACTTC. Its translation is CASSLINRAPLEQYF. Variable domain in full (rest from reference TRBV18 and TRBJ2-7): NAGVMQNPRHLVRRRGQEARLRCSPMKGHSHVYWYRQLPEEGLKFMVYLQKENIIDESGMPKERFSAEFPKEGPSILRIQQVVRGDSAAYFCASSLINRAPLEQYFGPGTRLTVT.

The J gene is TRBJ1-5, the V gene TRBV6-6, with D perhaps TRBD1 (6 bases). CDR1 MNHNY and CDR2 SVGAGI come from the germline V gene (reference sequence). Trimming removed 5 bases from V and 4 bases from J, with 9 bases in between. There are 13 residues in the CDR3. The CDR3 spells CASSGQQNQPQHF. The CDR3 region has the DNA TGTGCCAGCAGTGGACAGCAAAATCAGCCCCAGCATTTT.

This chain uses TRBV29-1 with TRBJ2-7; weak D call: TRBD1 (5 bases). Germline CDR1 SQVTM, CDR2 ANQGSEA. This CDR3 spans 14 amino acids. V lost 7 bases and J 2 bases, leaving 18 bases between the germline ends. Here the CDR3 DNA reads TGCAGCGCCTCCCGGACATTCAATCCCTACGAGCAGTACTTC. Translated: CSASRTFNPYEQYF.

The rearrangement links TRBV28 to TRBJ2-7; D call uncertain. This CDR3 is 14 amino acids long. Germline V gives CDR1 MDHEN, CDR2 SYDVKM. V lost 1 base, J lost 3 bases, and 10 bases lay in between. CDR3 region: CASSLLTALYEQYF. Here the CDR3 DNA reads TGTGCCAGCAGTTTATTAACAGCTCTCTACGAGCAGTACTTC.

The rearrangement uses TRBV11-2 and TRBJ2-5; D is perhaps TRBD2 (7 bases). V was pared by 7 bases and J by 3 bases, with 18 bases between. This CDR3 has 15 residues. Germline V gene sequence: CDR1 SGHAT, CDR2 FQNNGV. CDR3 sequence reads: CASTPRGGAKETQYF. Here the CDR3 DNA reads TGTGCCAGCACCCCAAGGGGGGGTGCTAAAGAGACCCAGTACTTC. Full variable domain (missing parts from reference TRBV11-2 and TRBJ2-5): EAGVAQSPRYKIIEKRQSVAFWCNPISGHATLYWYQQILGQGPKLLIQFQNNGVVDDSQLPKDRFSAERLKGVDSTLKIQPAKLEDSAVYLCASTPRGGAKETQYFGPGTRLLVL.

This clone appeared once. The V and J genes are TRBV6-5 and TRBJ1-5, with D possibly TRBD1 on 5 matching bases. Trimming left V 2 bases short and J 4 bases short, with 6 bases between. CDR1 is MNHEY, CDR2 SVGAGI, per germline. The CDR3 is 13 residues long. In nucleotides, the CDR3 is TGTGCCAGCAGTTACGGGGCTAATCAGCCCCAGCATTTT. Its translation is CASSYGANQPQHF.

The CDR3 loop reads CASSGGGVGYTF. In DNA form, the CDR3 reads TGTGCCAGCAGCGGTGGGGGTGTTGGCTACACCTTC. The chain recombines TRBV5-4 with TRBJ1-2; tentative D call: TRBD1 (5 bases). V lost 4 bases and J lost 7, with 11 bases in between. This CDR3 spans 12 amino acids. The germline V gene encodes CDR1 SGHNT and CDR2 YYREEE (reference sequence).

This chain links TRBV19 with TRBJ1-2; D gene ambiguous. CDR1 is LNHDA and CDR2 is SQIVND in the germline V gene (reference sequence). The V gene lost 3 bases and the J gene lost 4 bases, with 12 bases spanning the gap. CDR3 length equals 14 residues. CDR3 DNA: TGTGCCAGTAGTATCGGGCAAGAAATCTATGGCTACACCTTC. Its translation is CASSIGQEIYGYTF.

Here the CDR3 DNA reads TGTGCCATCAGTGAGTCCGTACGGCAGCCCCAGCATTTT. Its translation: CAISESVRQPQHF. The chain uses TRBV10-3 and TRBJ1-5; D call uncertain. This CDR3 contains 13 residues. Trimming shortened V by 0 bases and J by 7 bases, and 7 bases separated the two germline ends. Germline V CDR1 and CDR2: ENHRY, SYGVKD.

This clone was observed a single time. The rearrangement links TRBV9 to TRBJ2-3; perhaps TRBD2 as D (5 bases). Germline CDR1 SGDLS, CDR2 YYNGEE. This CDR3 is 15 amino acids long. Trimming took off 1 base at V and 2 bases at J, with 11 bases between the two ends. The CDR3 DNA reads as TGTGCCAGCAGCGTATTCGAGGGTTTCACAGATACGCAGTATTTT. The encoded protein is CASSVFEGFTDTQYF.

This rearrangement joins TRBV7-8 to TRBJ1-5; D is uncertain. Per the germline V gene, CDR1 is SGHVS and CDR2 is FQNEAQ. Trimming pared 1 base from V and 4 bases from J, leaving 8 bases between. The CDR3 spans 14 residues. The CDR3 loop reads CASSLEAFNQPQHF. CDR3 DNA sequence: TGTGCCAGCAGCTTAGAGGCCTTTAATCAGCCCCAGCATTTT.

The CDR3 loop reads CASSISGSGETQYF. CDR3 DNA: TGTGCCAGCAGCATTAGCGGGAGCGGAGAGACCCAGTACTTC. This chain links TRBV7-9 with TRBJ2-5; 9 positions agree with TRBD2. This CDR3 has 14 residues. V lost 5 bases to trimming and J lost 4 bases; unmatched junction nucleotides: 5. Per the germline V gene, CDR1 is SEHNR and CDR2 is FQNEAQ (reference sequence).

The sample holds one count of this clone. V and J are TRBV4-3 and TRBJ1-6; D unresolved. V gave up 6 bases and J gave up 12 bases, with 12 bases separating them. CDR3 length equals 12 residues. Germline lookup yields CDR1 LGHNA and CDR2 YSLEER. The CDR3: CASSLTGQPLHF. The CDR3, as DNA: TGCGCCAGCAGTCTAACCGGCCAACCCCTCCACTTT.

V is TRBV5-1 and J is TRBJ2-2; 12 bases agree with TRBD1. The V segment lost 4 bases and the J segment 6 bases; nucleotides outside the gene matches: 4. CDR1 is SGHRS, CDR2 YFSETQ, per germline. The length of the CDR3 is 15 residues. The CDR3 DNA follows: TGCGCCAGCAGCGGGGGACAGGGGGCGTCCGGGGAGCTGTTTTTT. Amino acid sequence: CASSGGQGASGELFF.

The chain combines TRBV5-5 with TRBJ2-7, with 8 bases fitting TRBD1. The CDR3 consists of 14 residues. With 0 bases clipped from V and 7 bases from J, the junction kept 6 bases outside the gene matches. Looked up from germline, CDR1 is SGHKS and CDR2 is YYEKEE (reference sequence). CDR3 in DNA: TGTGCCAGCAGCTTGGCCGGACAGGGAAGAGAGCAGTACTTC. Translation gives CASSLAGQGREQYF.

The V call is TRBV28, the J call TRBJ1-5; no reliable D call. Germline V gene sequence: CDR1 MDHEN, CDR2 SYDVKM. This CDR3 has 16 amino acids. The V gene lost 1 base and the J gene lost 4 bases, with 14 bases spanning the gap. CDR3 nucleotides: TGTGCCAGCAGTTTATTCCTCGGCCGGGGAAATCAGCCCCAGCATTTT. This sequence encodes CASSLFLGRGNQPQHF.

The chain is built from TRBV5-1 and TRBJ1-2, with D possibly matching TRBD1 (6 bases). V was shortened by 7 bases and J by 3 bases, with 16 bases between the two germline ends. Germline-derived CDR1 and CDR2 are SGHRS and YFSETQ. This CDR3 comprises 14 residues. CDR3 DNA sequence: TGCGCCAGCGCCCCTAAGGACAGTCACTATGGCTACACCTTC. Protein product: CASAPKDSHYGYTF.

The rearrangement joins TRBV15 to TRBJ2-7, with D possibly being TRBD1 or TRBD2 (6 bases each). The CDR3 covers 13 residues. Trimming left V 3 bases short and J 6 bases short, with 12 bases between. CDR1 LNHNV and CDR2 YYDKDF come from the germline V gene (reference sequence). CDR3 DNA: TGTGCCACCAGCAGGAGGGGGGACTCCGAGCAGTACTTC. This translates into CATSRRGDSEQYF.